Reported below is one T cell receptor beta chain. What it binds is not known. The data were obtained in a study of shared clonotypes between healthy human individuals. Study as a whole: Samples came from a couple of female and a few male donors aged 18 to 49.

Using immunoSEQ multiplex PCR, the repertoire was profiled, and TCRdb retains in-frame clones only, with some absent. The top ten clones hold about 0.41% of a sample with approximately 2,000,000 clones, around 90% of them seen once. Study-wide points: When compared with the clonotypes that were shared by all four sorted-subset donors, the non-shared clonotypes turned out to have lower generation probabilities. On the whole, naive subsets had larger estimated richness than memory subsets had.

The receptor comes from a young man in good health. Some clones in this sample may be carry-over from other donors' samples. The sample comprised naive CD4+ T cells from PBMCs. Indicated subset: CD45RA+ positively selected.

CDR3 DNA: TGTGCCATCAGTGCTAGAGGACCCACAACAGATACGCAGTATTTT. Translating gives CAISARGPTTDTQYF. This chain uses TRBV10-3 with TRBJ2-3; D uncertain. Germline assignment: CDR1 ENHRY and CDR2 SYGVKD. V lost 4 bases and J 3 bases, leaving 14 bases between the germline ends. The CDR3 totals 15 residues.